Below, 5 T cell receptor beta chains from the same sample are listed, as sequenced in a study of CD8 T cells in ankylosing spondylitis. Points from the study as a whole: A TCR beta motif of under ten highly homologous variants appeared characteristic of ankylosing spondylitis blood.

No cognate antigen is known for these TCRs. TCRdb used MiXCR to reprocess the 5' RACE reads, holding one entry per CDR3 protein. Among about 540,000 distinct CDR3 sequences, about 13% were seen once, and the ten largest hold nearly 7%. The sample comprised blood, either unsorted or a sorted T cell fraction (not recorded which). The receptors were gathered from a male donor with ankylosing spondylitis.

V and J are TRBV2 and TRBJ2-7, with 11 positions matching TRBD2. After removal of 4 bases from V and 6 bases from J, the junction contained 2 bases not matched to a gene. Germline CDR1 is SNHLY and CDR2 is FYNNEI. The CDR3 has 13 residues. CDR3 sequence: CASSGLAGGEQYF. In nucleotides, the CDR3 is TGTGCCAGCAGTGGGCTAGCGGGAGGCGAGCAGTACTTC.

This clonotype was picked up many times. The rearrangement joins TRBV3-1 to TRBJ2-2; D is unresolved. V lost 2 bases and J 5 bases, leaving 3 bases between the germline ends. This CDR3 region has 12 residues. Germline V CDR1 and CDR2: LGHDT, YNNKEL (reference sequence). CDR3 in DNA: TGTGCCAGCAGCCAAAAAACCGGGGAGCTGTTTTTT. Residues: CASSQKTGELFF. Full variable domain (missing parts from reference TRBV3-1 and TRBJ2-2): DTAVSQTPKYLVTQMGNDKSIKCEQNLGHDTMYWYKQDSKKFLKIMFSYNNKELIINETVPNRFSPKSPDKAHLNLHINSLELGDSAVYFCASSQKTGELFFGEGSRLTVL.

In this sample, this clonotype turned up a few times. This chain links TRBV2 with TRBJ2-3; TRBD1 agrees at 7 bases. The germline gives CDR1 SNHLY, CDR2 FYNNEI. With V trimmed by 7 bases and J by 5 bases, 9 bases remained unmatched. CDR3 length equals 14 residues. For the CDR3, the DNA is TGTGCCAGCATAGCTGACAGGGCGATAGATACGCAGTATTTT. Residues: CASIADRAIDTQYF.

The table lists this clonotype with a few counts. V usage is TRBV3-1 and J usage is TRBJ1-2, with no clear D. CDR1 and CDR2 (germline): LGHDT, YNNKEL (reference sequence). The CDR3 has 11 amino acids. V was cut by 2 bases and J by 8 bases, with 6 bases left in between. The DNA of the CDR3 is TGTGCCAGCAGCCAAAATCGAGGCTACACCTTC. The encoded protein is CASSQNRGYTF.

This clonotype appeared a few times. The V gene is TRBV12-3 or TRBV12-4, the J gene TRBJ1-2, with 7 bases identical to TRBD1. V was clipped by 6 bases and J by 2 bases; unmatched bases: 6. The CDR3 extends over 14 amino acids. This CDR3 is CASSSTGTNYGYTF. CDR3 in DNA: TGTGCCAGCAGCTCGACAGGGACCAACTATGGCTACACCTTC.